Only one count was recorded for the clone carrying this T cell receptor (beta chain). Trimming took off 6 bases at V and 3 bases at J, with 14 bases between the two ends. CDR3 length equals 15 residues. Germline V gives CDR1 KGHSH, CDR2 LQKENI. This record comes from a study of blood T cell repertoires in COVID-19. Turning to the study itself: Some COVID-19 samples were acute and others convalescent; all came from the United States, Italy and Spain.

Produced via immunoSEQ multiplex PCR; TCRdb's table is partial and in-frame only. Of some 200,000 clones in the sample, 70% to 85% were seen once. This TCR derives from a human donor in a cohort sampled during active COVID-19. The chain recombines TRBV18 with TRBJ1-4; TRBD1 might be the D (5 bases). The source material was peripheral blood. The CDR3 loop is CASSPGTAANEKLFF. In DNA, the CDR3 is TGTGCCAGCTCCCCGGGGACTGCAGCTAATGAAAAACTGTTTTTT.